This TCR beta chain was recovered during a study of T cell repertoires in cytomegalovirus infection. The overall study: CMV infection plus the matching HLA type was flagged by public TCR beta signatures.

A single record per CDR3 protein comes from TCRdb applying MiXCR to the reads. Of about 680,000 distinct CDR3 sequences listed, roughly 26% are singletons. Germline V gene lookup returns CDR1 SGHVS and CDR2 FQNEAQ. There are 13 residues in the CDR3. General study findings and limits: Public TCR beta family frequency separated CMV-and-HLA carriers, including in an independent cohort. Across the ex vivo response, the dominant clonotypes were HLA-C-restricted CMV-specific TCR beta clonotypes.

To note about this clonotype: Its specificity is unknown. A much larger clone differs from this one at a single base, so this may be a read error.

The chain uses TRBV7-8 and TRBJ2-1; a possible D gene is TRBD1 (5 bases). The source is a human donor in good health (CMV status not recorded). Some clones in this sample may be carry-over from other donors' samples. Sequencing input: CD8+ T cells from PBMCs. The CDR3 DNA is TGTGTCAGCAGCTTAGGGGTATACAATGAGCAGTTCTTC. This sequence encodes CVSSLGVYNEQFF. The full variable domain, its missing parts supplied by reference TRBV7-8 and TRBJ2-1, is GAGVSQSPRYKVAKRGQDVALRCDPISGHVSLFWYQQALGQGPEFLTYFQNEAQLDKSGLPSDRFFAERPEGSVSTLKIQRTQQEDSAVYLCVSSLGVYNEQFFGPGTRLTVL.